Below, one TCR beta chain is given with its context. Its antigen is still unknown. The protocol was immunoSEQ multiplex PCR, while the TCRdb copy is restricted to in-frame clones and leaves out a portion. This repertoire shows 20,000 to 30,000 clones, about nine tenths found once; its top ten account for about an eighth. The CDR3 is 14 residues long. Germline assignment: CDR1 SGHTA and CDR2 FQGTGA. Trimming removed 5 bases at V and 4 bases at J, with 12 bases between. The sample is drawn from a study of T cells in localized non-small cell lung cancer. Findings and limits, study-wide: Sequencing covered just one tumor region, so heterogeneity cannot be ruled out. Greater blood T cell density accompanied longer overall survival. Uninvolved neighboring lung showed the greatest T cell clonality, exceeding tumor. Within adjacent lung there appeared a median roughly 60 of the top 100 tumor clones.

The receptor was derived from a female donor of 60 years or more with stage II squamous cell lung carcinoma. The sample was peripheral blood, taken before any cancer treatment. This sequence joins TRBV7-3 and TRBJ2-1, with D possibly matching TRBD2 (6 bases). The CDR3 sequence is CASSGAGNYNEQFF. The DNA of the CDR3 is TGTGCCAGCAGCGGCGCGGGGAATTACAATGAGCAGTTCTTC.